These T cell receptor beta chains were read from a single sample in a study of response to subunit inactivated influenza vaccine. MiXCR was run by TCRdb on the RT-PCR reads, yielding one entry per CDR3 protein. Here the sample spans just under 550,000 distinct CDR3 sequences, less than 25% being singletons. These data were also filed under a second study, of T cells expressing NK-cell markers.

The specimen comprised CD4+ T cells sorted from PBMCs, sampled 11 to 12 days after vaccination. These receptors all come from a man aged 45-65 years who received an inactivated influenza vaccine. Both conserved end residues are part of each CDR3. A D gene is named only where the DNA matches it firmly. The size field is filled for only some rows; it gives once, few, many or a size class.

CDR3aa,d_gene,v_gene,abundance
CASSPLDSYTYEQYF,NA,TRBV5-1,few
CASSQDRVSRGGLTKNIQYF,NA,TRBV4-1,NA
CASSFWLPNSPLHF,NA,TRBV28,few
CASSLGGTRRMWYNEQFF,NA,TRBV5-6,NA
CASSTSGRNEQFF,TRBD2,TRBV5-1,NA
CASSPDSNNEQFF,NA,TRBV4-2,NA
CASSLQGSGANNEQFF,NA,TRBV5-1,NA
CASSETALNEQYF,NA,TRBV6-1,few
CASSPTSGRVGDTQYF,TRBD2,TRBV7-2,NA
CASSLGLGALETQYF,NA,TRBV7-7,few
CASSEGGTGTQYF,TRBD2,TRBV2,NA
CAWMTGRRYGYTF,NA,TRBV30,few
CASSSGRGSNQPQHF,TRBD1,TRBV6-5,NA
CATSDDRSNTQYF,NA,TRBV24-1,NA
CASSLEEVLVQETQYF,NA,TRBV7-8,few
CASSQDLRGRDEQYF,NA,TRBV4-1,NA
CASSDTRGAGETQYF,NA,TRBV25-1,NA
CSVRGTSGTDTQYF,TRBD2,TRBV29-1,many
CASSLGQGASEQYF,TRBD1,TRBV5-1,few
CASSDIGIGSYEQYF,NA,TRBV11-2,NA
CASNVLAGVRAQFF,TRBD2,TRBV6-2/TRBV6-3,NA
CSVDRGGTEAFF,TRBD1,TRBV29-1,many
CASSATGFQQKLFF,TRBD1,TRBV5-8,NA
CASSFGSEPFYGYTF,NA,TRBV28,few
CSARQDLNNEQFF,NA,TRBV20-1,NA